One and the same sample provided the 27 T cell receptor beta chains below, sequenced in a study of Ad26.COV2.S vaccination and SARS-CoV-2 variants. The protocol was immunoSEQ multiplex PCR, while the TCRdb copy is restricted to in-frame clones and leaves out a portion. The sample consists of approximately 90,000 clones, roughly 84% of them appearing once. This specimen was peripheral blood, taken after recovery from COVID-19. Receptors originate from a human donor who had recovered from COVID-19.

The chain joins TRBV6-5 to TRBJ2-7, with 11 bases fitting TRBD2. Germline V gives CDR1 MNHEY, CDR2 SVGAGI. The trim removed 6 bases at V and 6 bases at J, leaving 10 bases unmatched. The CDR3 length is 15 residues. The CDR3 region is CASRGVAGGPGEQYF. The CDR3 nucleotides read TGTGCCAGCAGAGGGGTAGCGGGAGGGCCGGGCGAGCAGTACTTC.

The chain has TRBV4-1 and TRBJ1-2, with 7 bases lining up with TRBD1. The CDR3 has 19 residues. The germline V gene has CDR1 MGHRA and CDR2 YSYEKL. Germline trimming cut 0 bases from V and 7 bases from J; bases unmatched to any gene: 20. The CDR3 is CASSQDGSQGLTSSGGYTF. CDR3 bases: TGCGCCAGCAGCCAAGATGGGTCACAGGGGTTAACCTCGTCTGGTGGCTACACCTTC.

This chain connects TRBV7-2 to TRBJ1-2, with D tentatively TRBD1 (6 bases). Germline values: CDR1 SGHTA, CDR2 FQGNSA. The CDR3 is made up of 15 amino acids. Trimming took 4 bases from V and 2 from J, leaving 14 bases between them. This CDR3 is CASSSTTGFNYGYTF. The CDR3 bases are TGTGCCAGCAGCTCGACAACAGGGTTCAACTATGGCTACACCTTC.

CDR3 DNA sequence: TGTGCCAGCAGTATGGGGACAGGGAACACAGATACGCAGTATTTT. This sequence encodes CASSMGTGNTDTQYF. V usage is TRBV25-1 and J usage is TRBJ2-3; 9 bases align to TRBD1. With V trimmed by 5 bases and J by 2 bases, 5 bases remained unmatched. The CDR3 has 15 residues. Germline values: CDR1 MGHDK, CDR2 SYGVNS.

This clone has only a few counts. V is TRBV5-1 and J is TRBJ1-3, with a tentative D call TRBD1 (6 bases). The CDR3 runs 14 residues. The germline V gene encodes CDR1 SGHRS and CDR2 YFSETQ. V was cut by 5 bases and J by 1 base, with 10 bases left in between. CDR3 residues: CASSGGTSGNTIYF. CDR3 in DNA: TGCGCCAGCAGTGGGGGCACTTCTGGAAACACCATATATTTT.

This chain uses TRBV19 with TRBJ1-5, with D uncertain. The CDR3 extends over 14 amino acids. V was trimmed by 6 bases and J by 7 bases, leaving 16 bases between them. Germline V gene data show CDR1 as LNHDA and CDR2 as SQIVND (reference sequence). CDR3 loop: CASSGEGSRQPQHF. In DNA form, the CDR3 reads TGTGCCAGTAGCGGGGAAGGGTCAAGGCAGCCCCAGCATTTT.

In its sample, this clone was seen once. The V gene is TRBV7-9, the J gene TRBJ2-4; maybe TRBD1 (7 bases). Per germline, CDR1 SEHNR and CDR2 FQNEAQ (reference sequence). V was shortened by 2 bases and J by 8 bases, with 16 bases between the two germline ends. This CDR3 comprises 15 residues. The CDR3 region has the DNA TGTGCCAGCAGCTTATCCAGGGGGGAGGTAGACATTCAGTACTTC. Translation gives CASSLSRGEVDIQYF.

The rearrangement links TRBV27 to TRBJ1-2, with a possible D match to TRBD1 (6 bases). V shed 6 bases and J shed 8 bases, with 13 bases lying between them. The germline V gene has CDR1 MNHEY and CDR2 SMNVEV (reference sequence). The CDR3 consists of 12 residues. The CDR3 coding sequence is TGTGCCAGCAGGACAACAGGGATCGGCTACACCTTC. Its protein product is CASRTTGIGYTF.

This clone was seen just once. The chain joins TRBV5-1 to TRBJ1-1; D is undetermined. The CDR3 length is 14 residues. Germline values: CDR1 SGHRS, CDR2 YFSETQ. Trimming shortened V by 0 bases and J by 3 bases, and 9 bases separated the two germline ends. CDR3 region: CASSLGGGYTEAFF. In DNA form, the CDR3 reads TGCGCCAGCAGCTTGGGAGGCGGATACACTGAAGCTTTCTTT.

V gene TRBV7-2 combines with J gene TRBJ2-2; perhaps D is TRBD1 or TRBD2 (5 bases each). Per germline, CDR1 SGHTA and CDR2 FQGNSA. V was pared by 1 base and J by 3 bases, with 6 bases between. This CDR3 spans 14 amino acids. The CDR3 loop reads CASSLGGYTGELFF. Here the CDR3 DNA reads TGTGCCAGCAGCTTAGGGGGGTACACCGGGGAGCTGTTTTTT. Variable domain in full (rest from reference TRBV7-2 and TRBJ2-2): GAGVSQSPSNKVTEKGKDVELRCDPISGHTALYWYRQSLGQGLEFLIYFQGNSAPDKSGLPSDRFSAERTGGSVSTLTIQRTQQEDSAVYLCASSLGGYTGELFFGEGSRLTVL.

The J gene is TRBJ2-5, the V gene TRBV29-1; tentative D call: TRBD2 (5 bases). CDR1 and CDR2 from the germline V gene are SQVTM and ANQGSEA. The V gene lost 5 bases and the J gene lost 5 bases, with 9 bases spanning the gap. The CDR3 is 11 amino acids. The CDR3 loop reads CSVIGLETQYF. The CDR3 nucleotides read TGCAGCGTTATCGGACTGGAGACCCAGTACTTC.

The chain joins TRBV6-2 or TRBV6-3 to TRBJ1-5, with TRBD1 matching 10 bases. Trimming cost V 2 bases and J 4 bases; bases outside gene matches: 2. CDR3 length: 15 residues. CDR1 and CDR2 (germline): MNHEY, SVGEGT. CDR3 nucleotides: TGTGCCAGCAGTTACGAGGACAGGGGGAATCAGCCCCAGCATTTT. This translates into CASSYEDRGNQPQHF.

The gene calls are TRBV19 and TRBJ2-7; 8 positions match TRBD1. Germline assignment: CDR1 LNHDA and CDR2 SQIVND (reference sequence). V gave up 3 bases and J gave up 6 bases; unmatched junction bases: 10. This CDR3 spans 15 amino acids. Written as DNA, the CDR3 is TGTGCCAGTAGTATCCGGACAGGGAGTAAAGGCGAGCAGTACTTC. It encodes CASSIRTGSKGEQYF.

This clone has a handful of counts. This chain connects TRBV21-1 to TRBJ1-2; the table calls TRBD1, which could not be checked here. TRBV21-1 is noted as a pseudogene. The CDR3 has 12 residues. In nucleotides, the CDR3 is TGTGCCAGCGACACGGCAGCATATGGCTACACCTTC. This sequence encodes CASDTAAYGYTF.

This clone came up many times. The chain couples TRBV6-1 to TRBJ2-1, with D uncertain. CDR1 MNHNS and CDR2 SASEGT come from the germline V gene. This CDR3 comprises 12 residues. Trimming removed 2 bases at V and 9 bases at J, with 8 bases between. CDR3 sequence reads: CASSETYGEQFF. In DNA, the CDR3 is TGTGCCAGCAGTGAAACGTACGGTGAGCAGTTCTTC.

J is TRBJ1-1 and V is TRBV11-2; no definite D call. V was pared by 3 bases and J by 12 bases, with 20 bases between. The CDR3 is 14 residues long. CDR1 is SGHAT and CDR2 is FQNNGV in the germline V gene. CDR3 in DNA: TGTGCCAGCAGCTTCGACCCAGAGGCCCCAGGAACTTTCTTT. This encodes CASSFDPEAPGTFF.

The genes are TRBV7-3 and TRBJ1-3, with D possibly TRBD1 on 5 matching bases. The CDR3 is made up of 15 amino acids. V was cut by 5 bases and J by 0 bases, with 11 bases left in between. Germline-derived CDR1 and CDR2 are SGHTA and FQGTGA. The CDR3 bases are TGTGCCAGCAGCGTAGGGGCGGGCTCTGGAAACACCATATATTTT. Residues: CASSVGAGSGNTIYF.

The V call is TRBV10-1, the J call TRBJ1-1, with 7 bases matching TRBD1. The ends lost 3 bases at V and 10 bases at J; junction bases unmatched: 2. In germline, CDR1 is WNHNN, CDR2 SYGVQD (reference sequence). This CDR3 contains 11 residues. The CDR3 DNA reads TGCGCCAGCAGTGAAGGGGGCACAGCTTTCTTT. It specifies CASSEGGTAFF.

The chain links TRBV6-2 or TRBV6-3 to TRBJ1-5; D call uncertain. Germline-derived CDR1 and CDR2 are MNHEY and SVGEGT. The CDR3 runs 15 residues. The V end lost 0 bases, the J end lost 5 bases, and 11 bases lay between the germline ends. The CDR3, as DNA: TGTGCCAGCAGTTACTCGGGCACAGCCCATCAGCCCCAGCATTTT. Protein product: CASSYSGTAHQPQHF.

The J gene is TRBJ2-7, the V gene TRBV7-6, with no clear D. Per the germline V gene, CDR1 is SGHVS and CDR2 is FNYEAQ. The V gene lost 5 bases and the J gene lost 7 bases, with 15 bases spanning the gap. This CDR3 contains 13 residues. CDR3 DNA: TGTGCCAGCAGCCCTCGAAGCCTAGGGGAGCAGTACTTC. Residues: CASSPRSLGEQYF.

The J gene is TRBJ2-3, the V gene TRBV29-1; 7 bases fit TRBD2. This CDR3 has 14 amino acids. The trim removed 6 bases at V and 0 bases at J, leaving 6 bases unmatched. Germline lookup yields CDR1 SQVTM and CDR2 ANQGSEA. CDR3 bases: TGCAGCGTGAAGCGGGACCCGAGCACAGATACGCAGTATTTT. Translated: CSVKRDPSTDTQYF.

J is TRBJ1-4 and V is TRBV28; no firm D call. The CDR3 spans 14 residues. Germline CDR1 reads MDHEN; CDR2 reads SYDVKM. Trimming left V 2 bases short and J 8 bases short, with 12 bases between. The CDR3 nucleotides are TGTGCCAGCAGTTTAGTAACAGCCCGGGAAAAACTGTTTTTT. Protein product: CASSLVTAREKLFF.

The chain has TRBV3-1 (or the pseudogene TRBV3-2) and TRBJ1-2, with 8 positions matching TRBD1. The germline V gene has CDR1 LGHDT and CDR2 YNNKEL (reference sequence). Losses at the gene ends were 4 bases for V and 5 bases for J; bases not matched to a gene: 15. This CDR3 is built from 17 residues. The CDR3 here is CASSPTPRTGNRYGYTF. The CDR3 bases are TGTGCCAGCAGCCCAACTCCCAGGACAGGGAATCGGTATGGCTACACCTTC.

The V and J genes are TRBV4-2 and TRBJ2-3; the D gene is possibly TRBD2 (7 bases). This CDR3 has 20 amino acids. Germline V CDR1 and CDR2: LGHNA, YNFKEQ. V lost 4 bases and J lost 0, with 26 bases in between. CDR3 bases: TGTGCCAGCAGCCTTAATGGGGGGGCTAGCGGACAGACTAGCACAGATACGCAGTATTTT. Amino acids: CASSLNGGASGQTSTDTQYF.

This clone is termed medium-sized. Other DNA sequences in this sample translate to the same CDR3. The J gene is TRBJ1-5, the V gene TRBV5-5; D is possibly TRBD1 (5 bases). The V and J ends lost 2 bases and 1 base respectively, with 10 bases between them. This CDR3 has 15 residues. Germline V gene data show CDR1 as SGHKS and CDR2 as YYEKEE (reference sequence). DNA for the CDR3: TGTGCCAGCAGCTTACGGGGGAACAGCAATCAGCCCCAGCATTTT. It yields the protein CASSLRGNSNQPQHF.

The count of this clone is one. The chain couples TRBV6-5 to TRBJ2-3; the D gene is possibly TRBD1 (6 bases). V was cut by 11 bases and J by 0 bases, with 18 bases left in between. The CDR3 runs 15 residues. Per the germline V gene, CDR1 is MNHEY and CDR2 is SVGAGI. The CDR3, as DNA: TGTGCCGCCCGTAATCAGGGGTTAAGCACAGATACGCAGTATTTT. Translating gives CAARNQGLSTDTQYF.

The chain combines TRBV3-1 (or the pseudogene TRBV3-2) with TRBJ1-1; D gene ambiguous. The ends were cut back, 2 bases at V and 7 bases at J, with 14 bases in the middle. From germline, CDR1 is LGHDT and CDR2 YNNKEL (reference sequence). The CDR3 runs 14 residues. In DNA, the CDR3 is TGTGCCAGCAGCCAAATAGACATCGACGGTGAAGCTTTCTTT. Its protein product is CASSQIDIDGEAFF.